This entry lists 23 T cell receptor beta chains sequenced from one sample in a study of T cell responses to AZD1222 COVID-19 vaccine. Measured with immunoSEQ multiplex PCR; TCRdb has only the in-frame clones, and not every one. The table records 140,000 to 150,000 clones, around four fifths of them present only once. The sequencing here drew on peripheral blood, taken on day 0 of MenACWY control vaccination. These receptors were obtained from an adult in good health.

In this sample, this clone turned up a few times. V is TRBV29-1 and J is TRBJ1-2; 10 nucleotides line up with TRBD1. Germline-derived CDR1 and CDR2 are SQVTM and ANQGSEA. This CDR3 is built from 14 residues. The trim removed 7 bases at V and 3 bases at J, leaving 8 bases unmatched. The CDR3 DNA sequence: TGCAGCGCCGACGGGGGACAGGGGCACTATGGCTACACCTTC. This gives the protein CSADGGQGHYGYTF.

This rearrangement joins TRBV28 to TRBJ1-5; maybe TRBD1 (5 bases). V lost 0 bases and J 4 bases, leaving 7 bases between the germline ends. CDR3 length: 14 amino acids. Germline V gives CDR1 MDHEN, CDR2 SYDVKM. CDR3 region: CASSLWGENQPQHF. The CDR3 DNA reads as TGTGCCAGCAGTTTATGGGGGGAAAATCAGCCCCAGCATTTT.

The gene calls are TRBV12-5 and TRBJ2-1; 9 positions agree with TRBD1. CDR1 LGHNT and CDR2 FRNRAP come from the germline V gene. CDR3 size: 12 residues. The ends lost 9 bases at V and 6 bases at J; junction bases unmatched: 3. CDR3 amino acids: CASGTGFNEQFF. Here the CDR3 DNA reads TGTGCTAGCGGGACAGGGTTCAATGAGCAGTTCTTC.

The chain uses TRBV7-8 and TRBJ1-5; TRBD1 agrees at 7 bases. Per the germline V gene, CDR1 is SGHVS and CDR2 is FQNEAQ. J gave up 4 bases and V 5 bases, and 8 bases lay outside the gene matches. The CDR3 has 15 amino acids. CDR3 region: CASSPFGQANQPQHF. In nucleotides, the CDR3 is TGTGCCAGCAGCCCCTTCGGACAGGCGAATCAGCCCCAGCATTTT.

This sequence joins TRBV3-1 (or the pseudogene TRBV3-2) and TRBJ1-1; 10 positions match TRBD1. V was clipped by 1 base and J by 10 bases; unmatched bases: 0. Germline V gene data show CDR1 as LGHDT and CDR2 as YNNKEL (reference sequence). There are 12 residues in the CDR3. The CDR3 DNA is TGTGCCAGCAGCCAAGGGACAGGGGGAGCTTTCTTT. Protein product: CASSQGTGGAFF.

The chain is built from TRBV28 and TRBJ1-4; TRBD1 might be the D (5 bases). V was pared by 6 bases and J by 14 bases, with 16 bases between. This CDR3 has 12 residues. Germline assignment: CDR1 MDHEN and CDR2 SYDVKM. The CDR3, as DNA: TGTGCCAGCAGCCCGGACTCTTGGGGGCTGTTTTTT. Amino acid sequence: CASSPDSWGLFF.

The CDR3 DNA is TGTGCCAGCAACGACGGCTTTAACTATGGCTACACCTTC. Translated, it gives CASNDGFNYGYTF. The chain joins TRBV28 to TRBJ1-2; D gene unclear. The V gene's germline CDR1 is MDHEN and CDR2 SYDVKM. Trimming shortened V by 7 bases and J by 1 base, and 10 bases separated the two germline ends. The CDR3 has 13 residues.

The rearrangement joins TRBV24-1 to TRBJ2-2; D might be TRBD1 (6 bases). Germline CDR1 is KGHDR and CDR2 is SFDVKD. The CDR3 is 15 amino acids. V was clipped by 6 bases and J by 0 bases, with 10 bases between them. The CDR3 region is CATSSGQTNTGELFF. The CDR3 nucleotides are TGTGCCACCAGTTCGGGACAAACGAACACCGGGGAGCTGTTTTTT.

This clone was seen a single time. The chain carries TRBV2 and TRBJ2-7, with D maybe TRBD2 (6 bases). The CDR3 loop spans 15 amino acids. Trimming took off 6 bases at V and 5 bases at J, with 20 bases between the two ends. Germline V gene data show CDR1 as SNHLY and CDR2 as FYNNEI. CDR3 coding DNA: TGTGCCAGCAGACCCGGGACTTCCAAAGGGAACGAGCAGTACGTC. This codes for CASRPGTSKGNEQYV.

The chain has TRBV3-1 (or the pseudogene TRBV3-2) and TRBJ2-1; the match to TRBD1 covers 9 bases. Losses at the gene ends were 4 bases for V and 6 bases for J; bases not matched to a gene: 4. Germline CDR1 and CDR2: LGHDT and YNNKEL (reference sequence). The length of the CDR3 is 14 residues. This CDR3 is CASSPSDRGNEQFF. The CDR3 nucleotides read TGTGCCAGCAGCCCGTCGGACAGGGGCAATGAGCAGTTCTTC.

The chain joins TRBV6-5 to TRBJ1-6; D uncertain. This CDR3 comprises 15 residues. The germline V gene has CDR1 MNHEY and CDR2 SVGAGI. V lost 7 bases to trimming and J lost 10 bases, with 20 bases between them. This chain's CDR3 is CASTANGGRVSPLHF. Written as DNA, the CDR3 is TGTGCCAGCACTGCGAACGGCGGGCGCGTCTCACCCCTCCACTTT.

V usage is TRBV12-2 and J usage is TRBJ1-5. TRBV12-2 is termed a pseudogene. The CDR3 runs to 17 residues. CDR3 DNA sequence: TGTGCAAGTCGCTTATTATCCCCCCTGGGGGAGGATCAGCCCCAGCATTTT. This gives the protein CASRLLSPLGEDQPQHF.

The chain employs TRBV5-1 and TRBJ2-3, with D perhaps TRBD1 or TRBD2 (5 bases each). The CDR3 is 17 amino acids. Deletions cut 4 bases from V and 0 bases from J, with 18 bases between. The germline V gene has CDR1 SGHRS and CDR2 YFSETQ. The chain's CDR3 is CASSVGEFWGSTDTQYF. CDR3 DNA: TGCGCCAGCAGCGTTGGTGAATTTTGGGGGAGCACAGATACGCAGTATTTT.

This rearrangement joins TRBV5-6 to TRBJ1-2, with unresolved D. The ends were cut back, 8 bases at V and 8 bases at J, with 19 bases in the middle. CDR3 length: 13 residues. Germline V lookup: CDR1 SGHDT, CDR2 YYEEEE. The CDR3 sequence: CASTYPGSRGYTF. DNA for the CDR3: TGTGCCAGTACCTACCCCGGGAGCCGGGGCTACACCTTC.

In DNA form, the CDR3 reads TGTGCCAGCAGCCAAGGTCCGGGGGCGGGACAGCCCCAGCATTTT. Translation: CASSQGPGAGQPQHF. The chain employs TRBV3-1 (or the pseudogene TRBV3-2) and TRBJ1-5; D perhaps matches TRBD1 (6 bases). The CDR3 has 15 amino acids. With 1 base removed from V and 7 bases from J, the gap between germline ends came to 14 bases. Germline CDR1 reads LGHDT; CDR2 reads YNNKEL (reference sequence).

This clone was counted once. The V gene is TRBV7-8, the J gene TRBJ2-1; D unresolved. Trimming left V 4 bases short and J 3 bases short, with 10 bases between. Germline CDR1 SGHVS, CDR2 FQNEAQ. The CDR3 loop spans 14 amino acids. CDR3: CASSSSRHYNEQFF. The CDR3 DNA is TGTGCCAGCAGCTCGTCCCGCCACTACAATGAGCAGTTCTTC.

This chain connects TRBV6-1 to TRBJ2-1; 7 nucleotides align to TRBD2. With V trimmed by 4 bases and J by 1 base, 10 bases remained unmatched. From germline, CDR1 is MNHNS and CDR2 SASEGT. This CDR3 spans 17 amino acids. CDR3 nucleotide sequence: TGTGCCAGCAGTGCACGATACTCTAGCGGTTCCTACAATGAGCAGTTCTTC. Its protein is CASSARYSSGSYNEQFF.

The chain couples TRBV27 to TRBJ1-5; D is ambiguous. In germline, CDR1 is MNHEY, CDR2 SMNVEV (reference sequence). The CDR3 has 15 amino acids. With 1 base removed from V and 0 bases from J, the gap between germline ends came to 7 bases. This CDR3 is CASSLLTDSNQPQHF. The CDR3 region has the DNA TGTGCCAGCAGTTTATTGACGGATAGCAATCAGCCCCAGCATTTT.

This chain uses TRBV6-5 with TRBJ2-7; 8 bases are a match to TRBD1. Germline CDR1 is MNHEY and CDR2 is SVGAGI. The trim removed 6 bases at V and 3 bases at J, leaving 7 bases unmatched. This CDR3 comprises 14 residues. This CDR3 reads CASRGQGQRYEQYF. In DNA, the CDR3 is TGTGCCAGCAGAGGACAGGGACAGCGCTACGAGCAGTACTTC.

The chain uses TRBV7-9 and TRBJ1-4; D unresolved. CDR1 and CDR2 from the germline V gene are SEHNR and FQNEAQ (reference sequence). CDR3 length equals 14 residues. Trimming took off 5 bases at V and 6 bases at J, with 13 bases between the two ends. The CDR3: CASSRPFEHEKLFF. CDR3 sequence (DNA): TGTGCCAGCAGCCGACCGTTCGAACATGAAAAACTGTTTTTT.

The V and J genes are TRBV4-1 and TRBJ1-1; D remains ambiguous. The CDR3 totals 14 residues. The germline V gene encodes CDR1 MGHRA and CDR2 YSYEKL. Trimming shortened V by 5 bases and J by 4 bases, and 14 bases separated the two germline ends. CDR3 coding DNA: TGCGCCAGCAGCGGACGGACCTTAGGCACTGAAGCTTTCTTT. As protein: CASSGRTLGTEAFF.

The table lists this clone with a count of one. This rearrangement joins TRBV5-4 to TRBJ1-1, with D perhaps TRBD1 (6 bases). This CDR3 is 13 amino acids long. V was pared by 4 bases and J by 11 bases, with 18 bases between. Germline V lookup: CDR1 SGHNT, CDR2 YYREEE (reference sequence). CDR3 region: CASSQDRTKIAFF. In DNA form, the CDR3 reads TGTGCCAGCAGCCAGGACAGAACTAAGATTGCTTTCTTT.

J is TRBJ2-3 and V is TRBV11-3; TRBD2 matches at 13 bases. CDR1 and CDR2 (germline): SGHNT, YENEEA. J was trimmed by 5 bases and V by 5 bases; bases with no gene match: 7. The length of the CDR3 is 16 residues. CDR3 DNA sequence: TGTGCCAGCAGCCCTACTAGCGGGGGGGAAGAAGATACGCAGTATTTT. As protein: CASSPTSGGEEDTQYF.